This is a list of T cell receptor beta chains from one sample in a study of regulatory T cells in long-lasting Graves disease. A single record per CDR3 protein comes from TCRdb applying MiXCR to the multiplex PCR reads. Of about 540,000 distinct CDR3 sequences listed, around an eighth are singletons. A further study also used this sample, focusing on T cells in Graves' hyperthyroidism and ophthalmopathy.

The sequenced sample was peripheral blood mononuclear cells (PBMCs), obtained at new diagnosis, from a patient treated with antithyroid drugs. The source is a man aged 25-45 years with Graves disease. The CDR3 runs from the conserved cysteine through the conserved F or W. D genes are given only for firm matches. Size values are once, few and many counts, or a class for expanded clones, and some rows have none.

D: TRBD2
V: TRBV3-1
size: many
J: TRBJ2-5
DNA: TGTGCCAGCAGTCCCAGGGCGGGGGGGGAATTGGCCCAGTACTTC
CDR3: CASSPRAGGELAQYF

D: NA
V: TRBV20-1
size: few
J: TRBJ1-3
DNA: TGCAGTGCTTCGGCACCGGAACGAAACACCATATATTTT
CDR3: CSASAPERNTIYF

D: NA
V: TRBV15
size: few
J: TRBJ2-7
DNA: TGTGCCACCAGCCCGAGGGACGAAAACTCCTACGAGCAGTACTTC
CDR3: CATSPRDENSYEQYF

D: NA
V: TRBV4-1
size: NA
J: TRBJ1-2
DNA: TGCGCCAGCAGCCAAGATTGGGGGACGGGCTATGGCTACACCTTC
CDR3: CASSQDWGTGYGYTF

D: NA
V: TRBV5-4
size: NA
J: TRBJ2-7
DNA: TGTGCCAGCAGCTACCTTAGCGATGGCCTCGAGCAGTACTTC
CDR3: CASSYLSDGLEQYF

D: NA
V: TRBV25-1
size: few
J: TRBJ1-1
DNA: TGTGCCAGCAGAAGGGAGGGTGAAGCTTTCTTT
CDR3: CASRREGEAFF

D: NA
V: TRBV10-3
size: many
J: TRBJ1-5
DNA: TGTGCCATCAGTGTTGGGCAGGGCAATCAGCCCCAGCATTTT
CDR3: CAISVGQGNQPQHF

D: TRBD1
V: TRBV2
size: few
J: TRBJ2-4
DNA: TGTGCCAGCTCAGGGGGCGCGGCCAAAAACATTCAGTACTTC
CDR3: CASSGGAAKNIQYF

D: TRBD2
V: TRBV18
size: NA
J: TRBJ2-3
DNA: TGTGCCAGCTCACATATTAGCGGGAGCACAGATACGCAGTATTTT
CDR3: CASSHISGSTDTQYF

D: NA
V: TRBV18
size: many
J: TRBJ2-4
DNA: TGTGCCAGCTCACCGGGCGGCTATATAAACATTCAGTACTTC
CDR3: CASSPGGYINIQYF

D: TRBD1
V: TRBV10-3
size: NA
J: TRBJ1-1
DNA: TGTGCCATCGCTCCCGGGACAGAGAACACTGAAGCTTTCTTT
CDR3: CAIAPGTENTEAFF

D: TRBD1
V: TRBV20-1
size: NA
J: TRBJ1-1
DNA: TGCAGTGCTACGAGGGACAGGGGTCCTGAAGCTTTCTTT
CDR3: CSATRDRGPEAFF

D: NA
V: TRBV4-1
size: NA
J: TRBJ1-5
DNA: TGCGCCAGCAGCCAAGCCTCTTCATCTGGCAATCAGCCCCAGCATTTT
CDR3: CASSQASSSGNQPQHF

D: NA
V: TRBV25-1
size: NA
J: TRBJ1-2
DNA: TGTGCCCAACTCCGGACGGACGGCTGGGGCTACACCTTC
CDR3: CAQLRTDGWGYTF

D: TRBD1
V: TRBV29-1
size: NA
J: TRBJ2-7
DNA: TGCAGCGTCCTCTTCGGACAGGGCTACGAGCAGCACTTC
CDR3: CSVLFGQGYEQHF

D: NA
V: TRBV4-1
size: NA
J: TRBJ2-1
DNA: TGCGCCAGCAGCCAGGCCAGCAATGAGCAGTTCTTC
CDR3: CASSQASNEQFF

D: NA
V: TRBV6-1
size: many
J: TRBJ1-2
DNA: TGTGCCAGCTACCACGGGGCCCGAGGGGATGGCTACACCTTC
CDR3: CASYHGARGDGYTF

D: NA
V: TRBV6-1
size: few
J: TRBJ1-3
DNA: TGTGCCAGCAGTGAAGGGTTCAGAAACACCATATATTTT
CDR3: CASSEGFRNTIYF

D: NA
V: TRBV10-2
size: many
J: TRBJ2-5
DNA: TGCGCCAGCAGTGAGTCGACTAGGGGCCGGGAGACCCAGTACTTC
CDR3: CASSESTRGRETQYF

D: NA
V: TRBV12-3/TRBV12-4
size: many
J: TRBJ1-1
DNA: TGTGCCAGCATCTCCAGGGGCGCTAACACTGAAGCTTTCTTT
CDR3: CASISRGANTEAFF

D: NA
V: TRBV5-1
size: many
J: TRBJ2-7
DNA: TGCGCCAGCAGCAACGACAACTGGGCCTACGAGCAGTACTTC
CDR3: CASSNDNWAYEQYF

D: NA
V: TRBV6-1
size: NA
J: TRBJ1-5
DNA: TGTGCCAGCAGCTTCATCCCGGGAGGCAATCAGCCCCGGCATTTT
CDR3: CASSFIPGGNQPRHF

D: NA
V: TRBV2
size: many
J: TRBJ2-1
DNA: TGTGCCAGCAAAGATCGGATACAGAGCTCCTACAATGAGCAGTTCTTC
CDR3: CASKDRIQSSYNEQFF

D: NA
V: TRBV27
size: few
J: TRBJ2-7
DNA: TGTGCCAGCAGTTTATCGGTAAGGGTCGGGGGCGAGCAGTACTTC
CDR3: CASSLSVRVGGEQYF

D: NA
V: TRBV12-5
size: many
J: TRBJ2-7
DNA: TGTGCTAGTGGGGCCGGCGGGGGCCCCTGGGAGCAGTACTTC
CDR3: CASGAGGGPWEQYF

D: TRBD1
V: TRBV10-2
size: many
J: TRBJ1-1
DNA: TGCGCCACCGGGGAGGGACAGGAAGCTTTCTTT
CDR3: CATGEGQEAFF

D: NA
V: TRBV10-3
size: many
J: TRBJ1-2
DNA: TGTGCCATCAGGATTGTAGACTATGGCTACACCTTC
CDR3: CAIRIVDYGYTF

D: TRBD2
V: TRBV3-1
size: many
J: TRBJ2-5
DNA: TGTGCCAGCAGCCCAGGGACTAGCGGGGAAGAGACCCAGTACTTC
CDR3: CASSPGTSGEETQYF